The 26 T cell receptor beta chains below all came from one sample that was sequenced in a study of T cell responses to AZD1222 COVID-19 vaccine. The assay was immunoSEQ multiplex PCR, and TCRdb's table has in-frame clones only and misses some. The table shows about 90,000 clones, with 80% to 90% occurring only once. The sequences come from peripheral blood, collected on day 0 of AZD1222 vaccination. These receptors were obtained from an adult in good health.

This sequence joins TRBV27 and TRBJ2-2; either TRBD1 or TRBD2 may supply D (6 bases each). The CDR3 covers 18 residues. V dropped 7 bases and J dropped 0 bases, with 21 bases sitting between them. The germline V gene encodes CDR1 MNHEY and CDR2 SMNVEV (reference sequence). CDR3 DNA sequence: TGTGCCAGCACCTTCCTCTTAGGGGGGCCTACGAACACCGGGGAGCTGTTTTTT. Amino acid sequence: CASTFLLGGPTNTGELFF.

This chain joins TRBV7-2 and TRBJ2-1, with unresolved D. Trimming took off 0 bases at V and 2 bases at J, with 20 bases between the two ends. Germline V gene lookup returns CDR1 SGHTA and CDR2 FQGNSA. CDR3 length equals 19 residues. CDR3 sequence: CASSLAATGPISTYNEQFF. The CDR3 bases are TGTGCCAGCAGCTTAGCTGCTACGGGCCCGATTTCTACCTACAATGAGCAGTTCTTC. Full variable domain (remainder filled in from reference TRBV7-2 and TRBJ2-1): GAGVSQSPSNKVTEKGKDVELRCDPISGHTALYWYRQSLGQGLEFLIYFQGNSAPDKSGLPSDRFSAERTGGSVSTLTIQRTQQEDSAVYLCASSLAATGPISTYNEQFFGPGTRLTVL.

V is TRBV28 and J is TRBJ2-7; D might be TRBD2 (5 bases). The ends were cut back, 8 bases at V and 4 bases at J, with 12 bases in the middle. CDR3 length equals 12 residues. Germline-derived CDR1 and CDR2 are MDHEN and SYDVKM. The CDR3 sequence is CASFSGRYEQYF. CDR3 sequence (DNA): TGTGCCAGCTTTTCGGGAAGGTACGAGCAGTACTTC.

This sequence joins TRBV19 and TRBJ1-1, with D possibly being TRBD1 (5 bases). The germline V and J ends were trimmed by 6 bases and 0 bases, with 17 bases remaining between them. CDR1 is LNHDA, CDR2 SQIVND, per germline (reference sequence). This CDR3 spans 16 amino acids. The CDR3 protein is CASSMRQSTMNTEAFF. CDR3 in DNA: TGTGCCAGTAGCATGCGACAGTCCACAATGAACACTGAAGCTTTCTTT.

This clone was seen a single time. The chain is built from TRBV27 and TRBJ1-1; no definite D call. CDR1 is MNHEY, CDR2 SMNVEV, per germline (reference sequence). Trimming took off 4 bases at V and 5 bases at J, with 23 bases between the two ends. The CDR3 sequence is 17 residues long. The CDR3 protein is CASSSTSVSLLRTEAFF. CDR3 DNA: TGTGCCAGCAGTTCGACCTCGGTAAGCTTACTAAGGACTGAAGCTTTCTTT.

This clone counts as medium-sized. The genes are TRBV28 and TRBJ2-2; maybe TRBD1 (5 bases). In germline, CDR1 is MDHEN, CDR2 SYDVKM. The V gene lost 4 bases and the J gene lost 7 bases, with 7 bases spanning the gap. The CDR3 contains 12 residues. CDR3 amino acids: CASSWGRGELFF. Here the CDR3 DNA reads TGTGCCAGCAGTTGGGGCCGCGGGGAGCTGTTTTTT.

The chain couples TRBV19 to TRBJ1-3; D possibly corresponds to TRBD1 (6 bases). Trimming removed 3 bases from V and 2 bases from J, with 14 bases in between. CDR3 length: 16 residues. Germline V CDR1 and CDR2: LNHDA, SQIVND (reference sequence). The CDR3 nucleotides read TGTGCCAGTAGTATTTCCGGGACATTTCCTGGAAACACCATATATTTT. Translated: CASSISGTFPGNTIYF.

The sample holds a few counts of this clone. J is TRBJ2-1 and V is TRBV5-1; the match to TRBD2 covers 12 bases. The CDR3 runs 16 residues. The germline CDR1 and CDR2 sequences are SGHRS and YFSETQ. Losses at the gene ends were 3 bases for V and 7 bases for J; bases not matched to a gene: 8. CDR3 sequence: CASSSLTSGRRNEQFF. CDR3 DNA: TGCGCCAGCAGCTCTTTGACTAGCGGGAGACGGAATGAGCAGTTCTTC.

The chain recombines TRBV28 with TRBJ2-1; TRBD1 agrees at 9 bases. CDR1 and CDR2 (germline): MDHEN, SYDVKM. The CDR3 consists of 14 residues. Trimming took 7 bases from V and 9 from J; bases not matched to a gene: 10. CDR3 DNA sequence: TGTGCCAGCAAGGGACAGGGTAGAGGCGGTGAGCAGTTCTTC. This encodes CASKGQGRGGEQFF.

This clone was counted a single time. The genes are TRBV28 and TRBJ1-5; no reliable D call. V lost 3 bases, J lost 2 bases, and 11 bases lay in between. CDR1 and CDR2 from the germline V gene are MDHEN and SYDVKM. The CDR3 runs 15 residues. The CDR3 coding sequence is TGTGCCAGCAGTTTTTTAACGAGGGGCAATCAGCCCCAGCATTTT. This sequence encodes CASSFLTRGNQPQHF.

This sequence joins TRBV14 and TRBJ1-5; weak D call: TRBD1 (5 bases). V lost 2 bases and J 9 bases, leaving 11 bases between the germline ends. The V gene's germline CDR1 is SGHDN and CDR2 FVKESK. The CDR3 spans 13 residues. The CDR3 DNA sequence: TGTGCCAGCAGCCAATCTCGGGGGGGGCCCCAGCATTTT. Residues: CASSQSRGGPQHF.

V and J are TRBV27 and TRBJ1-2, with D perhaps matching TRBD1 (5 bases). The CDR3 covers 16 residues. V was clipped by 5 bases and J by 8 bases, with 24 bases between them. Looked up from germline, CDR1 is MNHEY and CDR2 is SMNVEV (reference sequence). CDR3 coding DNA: TGTGCCAGCAGTCCCTACACGGGCGGGGACGGAGGGGGCTACACCTTC. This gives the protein CASSPYTGGDGGGYTF.

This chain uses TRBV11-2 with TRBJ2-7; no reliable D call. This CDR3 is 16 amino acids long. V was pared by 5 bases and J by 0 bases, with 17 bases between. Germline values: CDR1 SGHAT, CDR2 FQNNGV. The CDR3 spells CASSRSVILSSYEQYF. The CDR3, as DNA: TGTGCCAGCAGCCGTTCGGTGATTCTCTCCTCCTACGAGCAGTACTTC.

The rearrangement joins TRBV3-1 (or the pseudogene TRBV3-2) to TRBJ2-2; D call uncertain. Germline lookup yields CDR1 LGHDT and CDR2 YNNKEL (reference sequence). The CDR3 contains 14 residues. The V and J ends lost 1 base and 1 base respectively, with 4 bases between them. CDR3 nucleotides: TGTGCCAGCAGCCAAGCCAGGAACACCGGGGAGCTGTTTTTT. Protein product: CASSQARNTGELFF.

The CDR3 nucleotides read TGTGCCAGCAGTTTGGGAACCGATGAGCAGTTCTTC. Translation gives CASSLGTDEQFF. V usage is TRBV28 and J usage is TRBJ2-1; no reliable D call. The V and J ends lost 3 bases and 8 bases respectively, with 8 bases between them. The CDR3 loop spans 12 amino acids. Per the germline V gene, CDR1 is MDHEN and CDR2 is SYDVKM.

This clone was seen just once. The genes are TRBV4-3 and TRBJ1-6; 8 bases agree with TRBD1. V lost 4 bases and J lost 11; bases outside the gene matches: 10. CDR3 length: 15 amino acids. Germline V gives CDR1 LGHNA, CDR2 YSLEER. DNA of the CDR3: TGCGCCAGCAGCCCAAGGACAGGGCCTAGGGCACCCCTCCACTTT. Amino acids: CASSPRTGPRAPLHF.

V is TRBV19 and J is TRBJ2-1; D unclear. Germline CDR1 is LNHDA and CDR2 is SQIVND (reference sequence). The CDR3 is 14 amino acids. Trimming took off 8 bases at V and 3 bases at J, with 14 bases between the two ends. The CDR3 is CASQRVLGYNEQFF. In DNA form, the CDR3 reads TGTGCCAGTCAAAGGGTTCTAGGCTACAATGAGCAGTTCTTC.

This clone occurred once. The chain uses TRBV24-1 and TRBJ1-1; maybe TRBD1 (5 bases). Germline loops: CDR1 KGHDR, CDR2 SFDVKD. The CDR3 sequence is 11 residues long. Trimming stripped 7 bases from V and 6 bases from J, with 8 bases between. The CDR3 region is CATSPGPEAFF. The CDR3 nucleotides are TGTGCCACCAGCCCAGGGCCTGAAGCTTTCTTT.

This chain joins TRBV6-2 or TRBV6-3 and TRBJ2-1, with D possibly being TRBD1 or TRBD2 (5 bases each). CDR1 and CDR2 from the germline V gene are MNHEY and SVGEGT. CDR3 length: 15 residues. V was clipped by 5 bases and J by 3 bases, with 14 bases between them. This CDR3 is CASSERGPFYNEQFF. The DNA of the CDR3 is TGTGCCAGCAGTGAGAGGGGCCCCTTCTACAATGAGCAGTTCTTC.

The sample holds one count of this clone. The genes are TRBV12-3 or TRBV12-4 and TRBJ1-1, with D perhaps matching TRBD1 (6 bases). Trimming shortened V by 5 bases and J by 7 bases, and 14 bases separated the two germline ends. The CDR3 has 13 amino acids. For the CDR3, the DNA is TGTGCCAGCAGTGCCGGGACAAGCCTTGAAGCTTTCTTT. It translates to CASSAGTSLEAFF.

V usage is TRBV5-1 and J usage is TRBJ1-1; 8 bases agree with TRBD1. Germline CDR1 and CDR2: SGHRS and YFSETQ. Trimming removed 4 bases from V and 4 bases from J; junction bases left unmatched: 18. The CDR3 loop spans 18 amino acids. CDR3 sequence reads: CASSSAGGELRDSTEAFF. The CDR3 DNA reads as TGCGCCAGCAGCAGCGCAGGGGGCGAGTTGAGAGATAGCACTGAAGCTTTCTTT.

DNA for the CDR3: TGCGCCAGCAGCCGCTCCCCCACCCCGGGGACTGAAGCTTTCTTT. Residues: CASSRSPTPGTEAFF. V usage is TRBV5-1 and J usage is TRBJ1-1; unclear D gene. This CDR3 is built from 15 residues. Looked up from germline, CDR1 is SGHRS and CDR2 is YFSETQ. Trimming left V 4 bases short and J 5 bases short, with 18 bases between.

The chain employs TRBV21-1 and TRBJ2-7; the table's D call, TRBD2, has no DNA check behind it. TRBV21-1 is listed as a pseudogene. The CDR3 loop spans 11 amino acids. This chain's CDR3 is CASSLTGTQGF. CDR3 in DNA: TGTGCCAGCAGCCTGACCGGGACTCAAGGCTTC.

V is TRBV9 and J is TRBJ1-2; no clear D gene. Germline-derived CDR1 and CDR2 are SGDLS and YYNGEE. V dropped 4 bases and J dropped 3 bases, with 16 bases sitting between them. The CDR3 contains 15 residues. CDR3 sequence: CASSLSDLRDYGYTF. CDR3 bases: TGTGCCAGCAGCCTCTCTGACTTGAGGGACTATGGCTACACCTTC.

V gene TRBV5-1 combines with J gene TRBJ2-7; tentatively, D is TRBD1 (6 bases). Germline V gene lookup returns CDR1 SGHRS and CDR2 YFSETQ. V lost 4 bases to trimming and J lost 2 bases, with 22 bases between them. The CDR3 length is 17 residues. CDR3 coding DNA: TGCGCCAGCAGCGACCCTGACAGTAAAGGGGGTACCTACGAGCAGTACTTC. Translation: CASSDPDSKGGTYEQYF.

The CDR3 nucleotides are TGTGCCAGTAGTACCAGGGGACAGGGCTCTTCTGGCTACACCTTC. Translation: CASSTRGQGSSGYTF. This chain joins TRBV19 and TRBJ1-2; 9 bases line up with TRBD1. The CDR3 has 15 amino acids. V gave up 4 bases and J gave up 7 bases; unmatched junction bases: 10. In germline, CDR1 is LNHDA, CDR2 SQIVND (reference sequence).